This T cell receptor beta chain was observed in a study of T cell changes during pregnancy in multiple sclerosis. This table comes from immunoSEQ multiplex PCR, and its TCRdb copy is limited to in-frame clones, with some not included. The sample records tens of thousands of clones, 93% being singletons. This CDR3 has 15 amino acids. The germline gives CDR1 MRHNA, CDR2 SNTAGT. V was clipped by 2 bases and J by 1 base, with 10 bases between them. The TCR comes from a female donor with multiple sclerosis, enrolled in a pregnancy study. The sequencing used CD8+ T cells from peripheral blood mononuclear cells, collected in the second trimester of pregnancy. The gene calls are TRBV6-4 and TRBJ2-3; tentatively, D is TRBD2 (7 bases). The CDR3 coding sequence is TGTGCCAGCAGTGACGGGGGGGGCGGCACAGATACGCAGTATTTT. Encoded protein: CASSDGGGGTDTQYF.